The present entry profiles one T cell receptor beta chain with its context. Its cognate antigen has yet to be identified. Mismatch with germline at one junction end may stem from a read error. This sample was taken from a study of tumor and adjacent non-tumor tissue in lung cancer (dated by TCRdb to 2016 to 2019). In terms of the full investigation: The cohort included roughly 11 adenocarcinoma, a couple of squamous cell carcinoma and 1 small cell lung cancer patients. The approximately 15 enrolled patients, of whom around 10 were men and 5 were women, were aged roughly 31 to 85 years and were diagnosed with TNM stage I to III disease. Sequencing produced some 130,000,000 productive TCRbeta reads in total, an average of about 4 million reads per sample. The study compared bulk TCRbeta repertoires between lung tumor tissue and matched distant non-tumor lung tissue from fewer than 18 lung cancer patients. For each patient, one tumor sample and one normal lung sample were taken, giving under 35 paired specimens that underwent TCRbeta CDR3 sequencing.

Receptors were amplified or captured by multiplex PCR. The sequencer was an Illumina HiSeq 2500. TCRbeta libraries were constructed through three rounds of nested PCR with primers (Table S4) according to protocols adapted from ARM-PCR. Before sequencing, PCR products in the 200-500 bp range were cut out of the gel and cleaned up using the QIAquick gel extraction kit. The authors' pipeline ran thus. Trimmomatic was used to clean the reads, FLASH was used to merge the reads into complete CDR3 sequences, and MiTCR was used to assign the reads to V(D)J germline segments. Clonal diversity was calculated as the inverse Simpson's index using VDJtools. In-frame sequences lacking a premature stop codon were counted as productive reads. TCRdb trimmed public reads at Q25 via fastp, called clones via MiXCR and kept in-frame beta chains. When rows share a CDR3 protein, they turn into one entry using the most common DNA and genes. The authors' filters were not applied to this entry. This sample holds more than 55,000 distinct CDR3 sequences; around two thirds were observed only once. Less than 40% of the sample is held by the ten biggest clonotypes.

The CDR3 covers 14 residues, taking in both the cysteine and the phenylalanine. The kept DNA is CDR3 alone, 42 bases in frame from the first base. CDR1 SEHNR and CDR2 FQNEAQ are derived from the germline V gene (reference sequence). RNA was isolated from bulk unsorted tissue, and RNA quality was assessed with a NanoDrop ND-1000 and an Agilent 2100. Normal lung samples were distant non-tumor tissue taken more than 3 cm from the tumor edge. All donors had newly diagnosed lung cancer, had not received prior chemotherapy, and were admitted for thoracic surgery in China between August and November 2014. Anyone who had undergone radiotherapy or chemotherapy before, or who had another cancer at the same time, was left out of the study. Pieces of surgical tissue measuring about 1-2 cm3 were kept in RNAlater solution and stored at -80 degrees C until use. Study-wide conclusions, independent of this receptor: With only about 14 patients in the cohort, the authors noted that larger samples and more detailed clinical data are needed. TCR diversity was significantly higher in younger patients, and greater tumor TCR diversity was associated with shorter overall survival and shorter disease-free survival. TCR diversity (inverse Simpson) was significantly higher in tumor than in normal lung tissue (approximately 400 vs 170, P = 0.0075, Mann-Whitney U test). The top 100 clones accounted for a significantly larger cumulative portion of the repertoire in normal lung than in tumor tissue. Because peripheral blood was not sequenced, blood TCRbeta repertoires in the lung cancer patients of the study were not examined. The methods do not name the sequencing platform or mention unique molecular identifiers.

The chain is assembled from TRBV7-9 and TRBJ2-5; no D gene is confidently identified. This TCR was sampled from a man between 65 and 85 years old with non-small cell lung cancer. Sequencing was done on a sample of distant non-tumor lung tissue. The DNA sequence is TGTGCCAGCAGCTCTGCAGCCCCACAAGAGACCCAGAACTTC. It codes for CASSSAAPQETQNF.